The 24 T cell receptor beta chains reported below all come from one sample, sequenced in a study of blood T cell repertoires in COVID-19. Generated by immunoSEQ multiplex PCR, the TCRdb table keeps only in-frame clones and is missing some. This table holds roughly 13,000 clones, 73% found once. Sequenced input: peripheral blood. The receptor set was obtained from a man aged 70-80 years with acute or convalescent COVID-19.

The rearrangement joins TRBV7-8 to TRBJ2-5; the match to TRBD2 covers 13 bases. Germline V gene lookup returns CDR1 SGHVS and CDR2 FQNEAQ. J gave up 5 bases and V 1 base, and 7 bases lay outside the gene matches. This CDR3 region has 17 residues. The CDR3 sequence: CASSLEGGLAGWETQYF. CDR3 DNA sequence: TGTGCCAGCAGCTTAGAGGGGGGACTAGCGGGGTGGGAGACCCAGTACTTC.

The genes are TRBV28 and TRBJ1-1; TRBD1 might be the D (5 bases). Germline V gives CDR1 MDHEN, CDR2 SYDVKM. Trimming pared 7 bases from V and 0 bases from J, leaving 15 bases between. This CDR3 spans 15 amino acids. CDR3 sequence: CASTRWGSLNTEAFF. The CDR3 DNA reads TGTGCCAGCACCCGTTGGGGCAGCCTGAACACTGAAGCTTTCTTT. The full variable domain, rest sourced from reference TRBV28 and TRBJ1-1, is DVKVTQSSRYLVKRTGEKVFLECVQDMDHENMFWYRQDPGLGLRLIYFSYDVKMKEKGDIPEGYSVSREKKERFSLILESASTNQTSMYLCASTRWGSLNTEAFFGQGTRLTVV.

The chain combines TRBV7-9 with TRBJ2-7; D not resolved. V was clipped by 4 bases and J by 6 bases, with 16 bases between them. The length of the CDR3 is 14 residues. CDR1 is SEHNR and CDR2 is FQNEAQ in the germline V gene (reference sequence). CDR3 bases: TGTGCCAGCAGCTCTCCGACTGGGTTTGGCGAGCAGTACTTC. Amino acids: CASSSPTGFGEQYF.

The rearrangement links TRBV10-3 to TRBJ1-1; D is undetermined. With 3 bases removed from V and 4 bases from J, the gap between germline ends came to 9 bases. The CDR3 is made up of 13 amino acids. The germline gives CDR1 ENHRY, CDR2 SYGVKD. CDR3 protein: CAISDAGSTEAFF. As DNA, the CDR3 is TGTGCCATCAGTGATGCGGGTAGCACTGAAGCTTTCTTT.

This clone was found once. J is TRBJ1-6 and V is TRBV7-3; D may be TRBD1 (6 bases). V was cut by 0 bases and J by 10 bases, with 13 bases left in between. CDR3 size: 15 residues. Germline CDR1 is SGHTA and CDR2 is FQGTGA. This CDR3 reads CASSLTGRGESPLHF. As DNA, the CDR3 is TGTGCCAGCAGCTTAACTGGCAGGGGAGAGTCACCCCTCCACTTT.

A single count supports this clone. J is TRBJ1-6 and V is TRBV2; D uncertain. Trimming took 8 bases from V and 6 from J, leaving 11 bases between them. The CDR3 consists of 13 residues. Germline values: CDR1 SNHLY, CDR2 FYNNEI. The CDR3 loop reads CASGGSVNSPLHF. In nucleotides, the CDR3 is TGTGCCAGCGGCGGCAGTGTTAATTCACCCCTCCACTTT. Complete variable domain (other parts from reference TRBV2 and TRBJ1-6): EPEVTQTPSHQVTQMGQEVILRCVPISNHLYFYWYRQILGQKVEFLVSFYNNEISEKSEIFDDQFSVERPDGSNFTLKIRSTKLEDSAMYFCASGGSVNSPLHFGNGTRLTVT.

The gene calls are TRBV20-1 and TRBJ2-4, with a weak D call TRBD2 (5 bases). Trimming shortened V by 6 bases and J by 8 bases, and 11 bases separated the two germline ends. CDR1 is DFQATT, CDR2 SNEGSKA, per germline (reference sequence). This CDR3 comprises 11 residues. The CDR3 sequence is CSAAEFDIQYF. CDR3 DNA: TGCAGTGCAGCGGAGTTTGACATTCAGTACTTC.

This clone appeared once. The chain is built from TRBV2 and TRBJ2-3; TRBD2 aligns across 8 bases. Per the germline V gene, CDR1 is SNHLY and CDR2 is FYNNEI. The junction had 7 bases not matched to a gene; V was cut back by 5 bases and J by 3 bases. The CDR3 is made up of 15 amino acids. This chain's CDR3 is CASSSGTRVTDTQYF. CDR3 in DNA: TGTGCCAGCAGTTCCGGGACTAGAGTGACAGATACGCAGTATTTT.

In DNA form, the CDR3 reads TGTGCCAGCAGTGCAACACGGGGGGGTCGAACTAATGAAAAACTGTTTTTT. Translated: CASSATRGGRTNEKLFF. The rearrangement joins TRBV27 to TRBJ1-4, with D maybe TRBD1 (5 bases). Trimming cost V 5 bases and J 1 base, with 17 bases left between them. Germline V gene sequence: CDR1 MNHEY, CDR2 SMNVEV (reference sequence). The CDR3 loop spans 17 amino acids.

The chain combines TRBV30 with TRBJ1-1; no clear D gene. The CDR3 loop spans 12 amino acids. CDR1 is GTSNPN, CDR2 SVGIG, per germline (reference sequence). Trimming pared 2 bases from V and 8 bases from J, leaving 12 bases between. CDR3: CAWSIQGREAFF. The CDR3 nucleotides are TGTGCCTGGAGTATACAAGGGAGGGAAGCTTTCTTT.

The chain uses TRBV7-8 and TRBJ2-1; 8 bases align to TRBD2. This CDR3 region has 15 residues. V was clipped by 5 bases and J by 6 bases; unmatched bases: 9. Looked up from germline, CDR1 is SGHVS and CDR2 is FQNEAQ. The CDR3 DNA follows: TGTGCCAGCAGCATCACGGGACTAGGGACCAATGAGCAGTTCTTC. It is translated as CASSITGLGTNEQFF.

The rearrangement uses TRBV7-9 and TRBJ1-5; 10 bases match TRBD1. The germline gives CDR1 SEHNR, CDR2 FQNEAQ (reference sequence). The CDR3 runs 17 residues. Germline trimming cut 0 bases from V and 2 bases from J; bases unmatched to any gene: 4. This CDR3 reads CASSLATGTGGNQPQHF. The CDR3 DNA reads as TGTGCCAGCAGCTTAGCCACCGGGACAGGGGGCAATCAGCCCCAGCATTTT. The full variable domain, its missing parts supplied by reference TRBV7-9 and TRBJ1-5, is DTGVSQNPRHKITKRGQNVTFRCDPISEHNRLYWYRQTLGQGPEFLTYFQNEAQLEKSRLLSDRFSAERPKGSFSTLEIQRTEQGDSAMYLCASSLATGTGGNQPQHFGDGTRLSIL.

The chain recombines TRBV5-6 with TRBJ1-5; no definite D call. Germline CDR1 is SGHDT and CDR2 is YYEEEE. This CDR3 is built from 15 residues. The V gene lost 4 bases and the J gene lost 5 bases, with 16 bases spanning the gap. This CDR3 reads CASSHGRLNHQPQHF. The CDR3 region has the DNA TGTGCCAGCAGCCACGGCCGACTGAATCATCAGCCCCAGCATTTT.

V gene TRBV6-5 combines with J gene TRBJ1-1, with a weak D call TRBD1 (6 bases). The germline V and J ends were trimmed by 7 bases and 1 base, with 13 bases remaining between them. This CDR3 comprises 14 residues. Germline V lookup: CDR1 MNHEY, CDR2 SVGAGI. CDR3 loop: CASTWGTPNTEAFF. In nucleotides, the CDR3 is TGTGCCAGCACCTGGGGGACACCGAACACTGAAGCTTTCTTT.

The CDR3 DNA follows: TGCGCCAGCAGCTCCCTAGCGGGGAGGGGAGATACGCAGTATTTT. Amino acid sequence: CASSSLAGRGDTQYF. The V and J genes are TRBV5-1 and TRBJ2-3; 9 nucleotides align to TRBD2. Per germline, CDR1 SGHRS and CDR2 YFSETQ. CDR3 length: 15 residues. The J segment lost 5 bases and the V segment lost 3 bases, leaving 7 bases of the junction unmatched.

This clone was seen a handful of times. The chain has TRBV4-1 and TRBJ1-2, with D unresolved. CDR1 is MGHRA and CDR2 is YSYEKL in the germline V gene. This CDR3 contains 12 residues. The V end was cut by 3 bases, the J end by 10 bases, with 12 bases between. This CDR3 is CASSHSTRDYTF. The DNA for the CDR3 is TGCGCCAGCAGCCATTCCACGAGGGACTACACCTTC.

The V and J genes are TRBV19 and TRBJ2-4; D is ambiguous. This CDR3 contains 14 residues. V lost 5 bases to trimming and J lost 0 bases, with 8 bases between them. CDR1 and CDR2 (germline): LNHDA, SQIVND (reference sequence). The CDR3 here is CASSSPGAKNIQYF. In nucleotides, the CDR3 is TGTGCCAGTAGTTCCCCAGGAGCCAAAAACATTCAGTACTTC.

This chain links TRBV7-8 with TRBJ2-2, with 9 nucleotides matching TRBD1. V trimming: 1 base; J trimming: 4 bases; junction bases outside the gene matches: 4. This CDR3 contains 16 residues. Per germline, CDR1 SGHVS and CDR2 FQNEAQ. The CDR3 protein is CASSLGTGGITGELFF. CDR3 in DNA: TGTGCCAGCAGCTTAGGAACAGGGGGCATCACCGGGGAGCTGTTTTTT. Variable domain in full (rest from reference TRBV7-8 and TRBJ2-2): GAGVSQSPRYKVAKRGQDVALRCDPISGHVSLFWYQQALGQGPEFLTYFQNEAQLDKSGLPSDRFFAERPEGSVSTLKIQRTQQEDSAVYLCASSLGTGGITGELFFGEGSRLTVL.

The chain couples TRBV3-1 (or the pseudogene TRBV3-2) to TRBJ1-2; no reliable D call. The CDR3 contains 16 residues. Germline assignment: CDR1 LGHDT and CDR2 YNNKEL (reference sequence). The V end lost 1 base, the J end lost 5 bases, and 17 bases lay between the germline ends. This CDR3 is CASSQVSRANAYGYTF. The CDR3 DNA is TGTGCCAGCAGCCAAGTTTCTCGAGCCAACGCGTATGGCTACACCTTC.

The rearrangement links TRBV28 to TRBJ1-1, with TRBD1 identical over 7 bases. Germline V CDR1 and CDR2: MDHEN, SYDVKM. The CDR3 is 15 amino acids. V lost 3 bases, J lost 5 bases, and 9 bases stayed unmatched. DNA for the CDR3: TGTGCCAGCAGTTTCCAACAGGGGTCCTTAACTGAAGCTTTCTTT. Amino acids: CASSFQQGSLTEAFF.

This rearrangement joins TRBV2 to TRBJ2-1, with 7 bases fitting TRBD2. Germline lookup yields CDR1 SNHLY and CDR2 FYNNEI. This CDR3 is 16 amino acids long. The trim removed 3 bases at V and 3 bases at J, leaving 8 bases unmatched. DNA of the CDR3: TGTGCCAGCAGTGACTGGGGGAGGGAAATCTACAATGAGCAGTTCTTC. It specifies CASSDWGREIYNEQFF.

This chain uses TRBV7-9 with TRBJ1-5; perhaps TRBD1 as D (6 bases). The germline V gene encodes CDR1 SEHNR and CDR2 FQNEAQ (reference sequence). V lost 5 bases and J 7 bases, leaving 18 bases between the germline ends. The CDR3 covers 15 residues. The CDR3 nucleotides are TGTGCCAGCAGCGAGATTAAGGGGACAAACCAGCCCCAGCATTTT. It yields the protein CASSEIKGTNQPQHF.

V is TRBV7-6 and J is TRBJ2-1; the match to TRBD2 covers 10 bases. The CDR3 runs to 15 residues. Germline assignment: CDR1 SGHVS and CDR2 FNYEAQ. Trimming took 5 bases from V and 5 from J; bases not matched to a gene: 6. The CDR3 nucleotides are TGTGCCAGCAGCATAACTAGCGGGAACCACAATGAGCAGTTCTTC. It is translated as CASSITSGNHNEQFF.

This clone was recorded once. The V and J genes are TRBV11-2 and TRBJ2-7; 8 positions match TRBD2. Trimming at V came to 1 base and at J to 1 base, leaving 6 bases not matched to a gene. The length of the CDR3 is 16 residues. Germline lookup yields CDR1 SGHAT and CDR2 FQNNGV. The CDR3 DNA is TGTGCCAGCAGCTTAGCCCCTAGCGGGTCGTCCTACGAGCAGTACTTC. It specifies CASSLAPSGSSYEQYF.